This T cell receptor (beta chain) is from a study of T cell repertoires in cytomegalovirus infection. Study in general: Indications came from public TCR beta signatures; they pointed to CMV infection and to a matching HLA type. Study outcomes and limitations: The ex vivo response was dominated by HLA-C-restricted CMV-specific TCR beta clonotypes.

Germline V gives CDR1 MNHEY, CDR2 SMNVEV (reference sequence). The V and J ends lost 7 bases and 4 bases respectively, with 28 bases between them. The CDR3 has 19 residues. TCRdb re-derived calls from the reads in MiXCR, one entry per CDR3 protein. In the table there are some 940,000 distinct CDR3 sequences, 30% to 40% of which are singletons. This clonotype was seen only a few times. The antigen is unknown. This TCR derives from a human donor in good health (CMV status not recorded). Some clones in this sample may be carry-over from other donors' samples. The sequencing used cultured CD8+ T cells from PBMCs, collected from culture after CMV antigen stimulation. The chain combines TRBV27 with TRBJ2-2; D may be TRBD1 (5 bases). The CDR3 sequence is CASKVVRQVPLQGTGELFF. For the CDR3, the DNA is TGTGCCAGCAAGGTGGTCCGGCAGGTGCCCCTTCAGGGCACCGGGGAGCTGTTTTTT.